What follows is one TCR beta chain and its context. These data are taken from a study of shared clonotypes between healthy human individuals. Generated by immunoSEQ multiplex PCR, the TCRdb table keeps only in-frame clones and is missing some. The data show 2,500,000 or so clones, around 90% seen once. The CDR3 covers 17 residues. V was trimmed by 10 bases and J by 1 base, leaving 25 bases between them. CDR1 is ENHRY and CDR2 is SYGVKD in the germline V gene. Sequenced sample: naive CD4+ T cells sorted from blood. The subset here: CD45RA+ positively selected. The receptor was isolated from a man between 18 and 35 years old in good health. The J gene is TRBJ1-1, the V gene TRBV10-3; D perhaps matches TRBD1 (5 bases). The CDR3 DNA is TGTGCCACTAGGAGTAGTATGGGACTCCAGACGAACACTGAAGCTTTCTTT. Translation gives CATRSSMGLQTNTEAFF.